This T cell receptor (beta chain) emerged from a study of blood T cells in healthy people across ages (dated by TCRdb to the mid-2010s). About the study as a whole: In model experiments, template switching captured about one uniquely barcoded TCR beta cDNA molecule for every two T cells. The study measured age-related changes in TCR beta repertoire diversity using deep sequencing normalized with unique cDNA molecular identifiers. The donors were split into four age groups: young (average 16 years), middle-aged (around 37), aged (around 67) and long-lived (approximately 89). To avoid experimental bias, donors of different ages were spread randomly across the sequencing lanes. For two donors (one aged 18 to 29 and one aged 80 or older), the study analyzed two additional independent replicas of 1 million unique cDNA reads from the same blood draw.

What the research found in general, with its limitations: Compared with the aged group, the long-lived group had more naive CD4+ T cells, fewer expanded clones and increased TCR diversity, suggesting age selection. Since profiling was done on bulk unsorted PBMCs, naive and antigen-experienced compartments could not be conclusively compared. Because donor CMV infection status was unknown, age-related changes in expanded clonotypes were potentially confounded. A strong correlation was found between observed TCR beta diversity and the percentage of naive T cells measured by flow cytometry. Estimates of total diversity based on one million sequenced T cells were regarded as lower bounds and as underestimates. Observed TCR beta diversity per million T cells fell roughly linearly with age, and a significant reduction was already apparent by age roughly 41.

Libraries were made using 5' RACE. Reads for this sample came from an Illumina HiSeq 2500. A second 7 to 11 cycle PCR used a sample-barcoded 5' primer and a J-beta primer mix. Each TCR beta cDNA molecule received a unique molecular identifier from a template-switch 5' adaptor carrying 12 random nucleotides. Each sample yielded at least 2.5 million CDR3-containing paired-end reads. The Mint cDNA synthesis kit, primed by a TRBC-specific oligonucleotide, was used to synthesize first-strand cDNA from all RNA. Following uracil-DNA glycosylase treatment, a first 18-cycle PCR with universal primers M1SS and BC2_uni_R was performed on all cDNA. The study's processing was this. For normalization, 1 million high-quality reads, each with a distinct molecular identifier, were randomly selected from each sample. Instead of being binned into consensus sequences, reads that shared molecular identifiers were thrown out. MiTCR, with a Q25 quality threshold and the strictest error-elimination algorithm, was used for CDR3 identification, clonotype clustering and error correction. A nonparametric unseen species model using Euler transformation provided a lower-bound estimate of total TCR beta diversity. In TCRdb, the public reads were trimmed at Q25 with fastp and aligned with MiXCR, with productive beta chains retained. Here each entry gathers all rows of one CDR3 protein and keeps the most common genes and DNA. These V and J calls originate from TCRdb's pipeline instead of the authors' own analysis. Within this sample are more than 700,000 distinct CDR3 sequences, with 50% to 65% of them counted one time only. The ten largest make up around 41% of the sample.

The donors were some 39 Caucasian individuals from Russia, aged 6 to 90 years, who were systemically healthy. Each donor gave about 11 milliliters of peripheral blood, drawn into EDTA-treated Vacutainer tubes. Ficoll-Paque density-gradient centrifugation was used to isolate PBMCs, with at least 6 million per sample. Trizol reagent was used to extract total RNA from the PBMCs, yielding at least 5.5 micrograms per sample. Naive CD45RAhigh/CD27high T cell percentages were measured by flow cytometry on a PBMC aliquot from every donor. With regard to this clonotype: The target of this receptor is not known. Base qualities were left out, and no much larger clone turns up one base away.

The CDR3 runs 15 residues from the cysteine to the phenylalanine. Just the 45-base CDR3 DNA is kept, in frame starting at base 1. CDR1 KGHDR and CDR2 SFDVKD were looked up in the germline V gene. V drops 4 bases and J drops 3 bases, leaving 12 bases in between. The sequence came from a man older than 75 in good health. The chain is made from TRBV24-1 and TRBJ2-1; the best D guess is TRBD2, with 6 bases matching. Sequenced sample: blood. The DNA reads as follows: TGTGCCACCAGTGACCTAGCGTCGAACTACAATGAGCAGTTCTTC. Translated, it gives CATSDLASNYNEQFF.